This TCR beta chain was observed in a study of blood T cell repertoires in COVID-19. At the level of the study: COVID-19 samples from acute and convalescent phases originated in the United States, Italy and Spain. Nucleic acid was either cDNA or gDNA, and it came from T cells, B-cell-depleted T cells, or PBMCs.

This CDR3 spans 14 amino acids. The germline gives CDR1 KGHSH, CDR2 LQKENI. The germline V and J ends were trimmed by 0 bases and 5 bases, with 10 bases remaining between them. Original analysis: It was from reference gene primer amplification that nucleated cell counts were estimated. Sequenced by immunoSEQ multiplex PCR; TCRdb stores in-frame clones only, minus some. The V and J calls and clone size come from that table; D and trimming were worked out from the DNA. Of under 130,000 clones listed, 81% are singletons. The table lists this clone with a count of one. This chain uses TRBV18 with TRBJ1-2; D may be TRBD1 (6 bases). The clonotype was recovered from an elderly man with acute or convalescent COVID-19. The sample taken for sequencing was peripheral blood. CDR3 sequence (DNA): TGTGCCAGCTCACCACCGACAGGTCTTTATGGCTACACCTTC. Its protein is CASSPPTGLYGYTF.